Listed below are T cell receptor delta chains from one sample, sequenced in a study of Vδ1+ human thymocytes. TCRdb fed the multiplex PCR reads into CATT to redo clone calling. In the table there are under 85,000 delta-chain clones, roughly a third of which are singletons. Sequencing used Vdelta1+ gamma-delta thymocytes from the thymus. These receptors all come from a boy in the first two years of life who had congenital heart surgery. CDR3s include the opening cysteine and the closing phenylalanine or tryptophan. Fields, in order: clone size, V gene, D gene, J gene, CDR3 protein, CDR3 DNA. The D gene is left open where the match is weak. Clone sizes are given selectively: once, few, many, or a class where the clone is expanded.

.,TRDV2,TRDD3,TRDJ1,CACDTIYWGFNKLIF,TGTGCCTGTGACACCATCTACTGGGGTTTCAATAAACTCATCTTT
.,TRDV1,TRDD3,TRDJ1,CALGDSIPSYAVLGDSTDKLIF,TGTGCTCTTGGGGACTCAATTCCTTCCTACGCCGTACTGGGGGATAGCACCGATAAACTCATCTTT
.,TRDV1,.,TRDJ1,CALGELSRPSHYLRDRHTDKLIF,TGTGCTCTTGGGGAACTAAGCAGGCCTTCCCATTACTTAAGGGATAGGCACACCGATAAACTCATCTTT
few,TRDV1,TRDD3,TRDJ1,CALGEFTRWWGILTDKLIF,TGTGCTCTTGGGGAATTCACGCGGTGGTGGGGGATACTGACCGATAAACTCATCTTT
few,TRDV1,.,TRDJ1,CALGEVRPGLKLIF,TGTGCTCTTGGGGAAGTACGGCCTGGCCTAAAACTCATCTTT
.,TRDV1,TRDD3,TRDJ1,CALGELAYDWGIKSGDKLIF,TGTGCTCTTGGGGAACTTGCCTACGACTGGGGGATAAAAAGCGGCGATAAACTCATCTTT
few,TRDV3,.,TRDJ2,CADSLWIPGRTAQLFF,TGTGCAGACTCTTTGTGGATACCCGGAAGGACAGCACAACTCTTCTTT
.,TRDV1,TRDD2,TRDJ1,CALGEQRLPTRGSLKQYLYTDKLIF,TGTGCTCTTGGGGAACAGCGGCTTCCTACGCGGGGGAGTCTGAAACAGTATCTCTACACCGATAAACTCATCTTT
.,TRDV1,TRDD2,TRDJ1,CALGDLSMLPTFRDTDKLIF,TGTGCTCTTGGGGACCTTTCAATGCTTCCTACTTTCCGAGACACCGATAAACTCATCTTT
.,TRDV1,.,TRDJ1,CALGVLPIPIAIRTDKLIF,TGTGCTCTTGGGGTCCTTCCAATTCCTATTGCGATACGGACCGATAAACTCATCTTT
few,TRDV2,TRDD3,TRDJ1,CACDPAGGEYTDKLIF,TGTGCCTGTGACCCCGCTGGGGGAGAGTACACCGATAAACTCATCTTT
few,TRDV1,TRDD3,TRDJ1,CALGEHMVAAHWGIHGWGFYTDKLIF,TGTGCTCTTGGGGAACATATGGTTGCTGCCCACTGGGGGATTCATGGGTGGGGGTTTTACACCGATAAACTCATCTTT
few,TRDV1,TRDD3,TRDJ1,CALGDSSYGGIRGKLIF,TGTGCTCTTGGGGATTCTTCCTACGGGGGGATACGCGGTAAACTCATCTTT
.,TRDV1,.,TRDJ1,CALGAAPGKLIF,TGTGCTCTTGGGGCCGCCCCGGGTAAACTCATCTTT
.,TRDV1,.,TRDJ1,CALGDPGEEFDKLIF,TGTGCTCTTGGGGACCCGGGGGAGGAATTCGACAAACTCATATTT
few,TRDV1,TRDD2,TRDJ1,CALGDTPGLPTSGGHDKLIF,TGTGCTCTTGGGGACACCCCCGGCCTTCCTACTTCTGGAGGACACGATAAACTCATCTTT
.,TRDV1,TRDD3,TRDJ1,CALGETRPWGIKWSDTDKLIF,TGTGCTCTTGGGGAAACAAGGCCCTGGGGGATAAAATGGTCCGACACCGATAAACTCATCTTT
few,TRDV1,TRDD3,TRDJ1,CALGLVPRSLGVTDKLIF,TGTGCTCTTGGTTTAGTTCCCCGATCACTGGGGGTCACCGATAAACTCATCTTT
few,TRDV1,.,TRDJ1,CALGDRRAEDKLIF,TGTGCTCTTGGGGACCGGCGAGCGGAGGATAAACTCATCTTT
.,TRDV1,.,TRDJ1,CALGDNSYGGTYTDKLIF,TGTGCTCTTGGGGACAATTCCTACGGGGGGACGTACACCGATAAACTCATCTTT
.,TRDV1,TRDD3,TRDJ1,CALGGSWGIQGKLIF,TGTGCTCTTGGGGGTTCCTGGGGGATACAGGGTAAACTCATCTTT
.,TRDV1,.,TRDJ1,CALGWVGYTDKLIF,TGTGCTCTTGGATGGGTGGGATACACCGATAAACTCATCTTT
few,TRDV2,TRDD3,TRDJ1,CACDTPTLSDWGIPFKLIF,TGTGCCTGTGACACTCCCACCTTAAGCGACTGGGGGATCCCCTTTAAACTCATCTTT
.,TRDV1,TRDD3,TRDJ1,CALGELYTQTAGGCLYTDKLIF,TGTGCTCTTGGGGAATTGTATACCCAAACCGCTGGGGGATGCCTGTACACCGATAAACTCATCTTT
.,TRDV1,.,TRDJ1,CALGELVTADTDKLIF,TGTGCTCTTGGGGAACTCGTGACTGCGGACACCGATAAACTCATCTTT